These 26 T cell receptor beta chains originate from one sample sequenced in a study of blood T cell repertoires in COVID-19. Using immunoSEQ multiplex PCR, the repertoire was profiled, and TCRdb retains in-frame clones only, with some absent. The table records more than 85,000 clones, 90% to 95% of them present only once. Sample: peripheral blood. These TCRs come from a man in his fifties or sixties with acute or convalescent COVID-19.

The chain employs TRBV19 and TRBJ2-7, with TRBD1 identical over 10 bases. J gave up 6 bases and V 5 bases, and 7 bases lay outside the gene matches. The CDR3 contains 14 residues. Germline V gene lookup returns CDR1 LNHDA and CDR2 SQIVND (reference sequence). The CDR3 region has the DNA TGTGCCAGTAGTTCCGGGACAGGGGCTCGCGAGCAGTACTTC. It specifies CASSSGTGAREQYF.

This chain uses TRBV6-2 or TRBV6-3 with TRBJ2-1, with 13 bases lining up with TRBD2. Germline CDR1 reads MNHEY; CDR2 reads SVGEGT. The CDR3 contains 17 residues. J was trimmed by 6 bases and V by 5 bases; bases with no gene match: 10. CDR3 coding DNA: TGTGCCAGCAGTCCATTTGGACTAGCGGGAGTGAGCAATGAGCAGTTCTTC. It is translated as CASSPFGLAGVSNEQFF.

The V call is TRBV19, the J call TRBJ1-2, with TRBD1 identical over 7 bases. The CDR3 consists of 13 residues. V was pared by 5 bases and J by 2 bases, with 2 bases of the junction left unmatched. Germline V gives CDR1 LNHDA, CDR2 SQIVND (reference sequence). Here the CDR3 DNA reads TGTGCCAGTAGTCGGGACAGAAACTATGGCTACACCTTC. Residues: CASSRDRNYGYTF.

The genes are TRBV24-1 and TRBJ2-7, with D perhaps matching TRBD2 (5 bases). Germline V gene data show CDR1 as KGHDR and CDR2 as SFDVKD. The CDR3 is made up of 12 amino acids. Deletions cut 9 bases from V and 4 bases from J, with 12 bases between. This CDR3 reads CATPPRGYEQYF. The CDR3 coding sequence is TGTGCCACCCCCCCCCGGGGTTACGAGCAGTACTTC.

The V call is TRBV2, the J call TRBJ2-2; TRBD2 aligns across 12 bases. The CDR3 spans 15 residues. The V segment lost 6 bases and the J segment 4 bases; nucleotides outside the gene matches: 3. Germline values: CDR1 SNHLY, CDR2 FYNNEI. CDR3 DNA: TGTGCCAGCAGAGGACTAGCGGGAAGCACCGGGGAGCTGTTTTTT. This translates into CASRGLAGSTGELFF.

The chain uses TRBV30 and TRBJ2-7; tentatively, D is TRBD1 (6 bases). The CDR3 length is 12 residues. From germline, CDR1 is GTSNPN and CDR2 SVGIG (reference sequence). Between the trimmed V and J ends, which lost 7 bases and 2 bases, there was a span of 12 bases. The chain's CDR3 is CAFNRDTYEQYF. Written as DNA, the CDR3 is TGTGCCTTTAACCGGGACACCTACGAGCAGTACTTC.

The V call is TRBV19, the J call TRBJ1-1; no clear D. The CDR3 extends over 14 amino acids. Germline CDR1 is LNHDA and CDR2 is SQIVND (reference sequence). Trimming cost V 5 bases and J 1 base, with 11 bases left between them. The CDR3 DNA sequence: TGTGCCAGTAGTTCACTAGAAGAGAACACTGAAGCTTTCTTT. Its translation: CASSSLEENTEAFF.

The chain uses TRBV11-1 and TRBJ2-1, with a weak D call TRBD2 (6 bases). In germline, CDR1 is SGHAT, CDR2 FQDESV (reference sequence). Trimming removed 5 bases from V and 2 bases from J, with 13 bases in between. There are 15 residues in the CDR3. As DNA, the CDR3 is TGTGCCAGCAGCCCTCCGGGACTTACCTACAATGAGCAGTTCTTC. Its translation: CASSPPGLTYNEQFF.

The V call is TRBV5-1, the J call TRBJ2-5; 9 bases line up with TRBD2. The CDR3 totals 14 residues. Germline trimming cut 7 bases from V and 4 bases from J; bases unmatched to any gene: 8. CDR1 is SGHRS, CDR2 YFSETQ, per germline. CDR3 sequence reads: CASSSGAPRETQYF. Here the CDR3 DNA reads TGCGCCAGCTCTAGCGGGGCCCCCCGAGAGACCCAGTACTTC.

This clone was recorded once. CDR3 sequence (DNA): TGTGCCAGCAGTTACGGGACTTTGGAGAGCTCCTACGAGCAGTACTTC. Residues: CASSYGTLESSYEQYF. The rearrangement uses TRBV6-6 and TRBJ2-7; the D gene is possibly TRBD2 (6 bases). The CDR3 has 16 amino acids. Trimming shortened V by 2 bases and J by 0 bases, and 14 bases separated the two germline ends. CDR1 and CDR2 (germline): MNHNY, SVGAGI (reference sequence).

This rearrangement joins TRBV6-2 or TRBV6-3 to TRBJ2-1; TRBD2 matches at 11 bases. Germline CDR1 is MNHEY and CDR2 is SVGEGT. The length of the CDR3 is 16 residues. With V trimmed by 0 bases and J by 8 bases, 6 bases remained unmatched. CDR3 coding DNA: TGTGCCAGCAGTTACTCTCTAGCGGGGGGCCTTGATGAGCAGTTCTTC. Encoded protein: CASSYSLAGGLDEQFF.

J is TRBJ2-7 and V is TRBV5-1; 7 nucleotides match TRBD1. The ends lost 4 bases at V and 3 bases at J; junction bases unmatched: 4. Germline lookup yields CDR1 SGHRS and CDR2 YFSETQ. The CDR3 is 13 amino acids. DNA for the CDR3: TGCGCCAGCAGCCTTCGACAGGGCTACGAGCAGTACTTC. It codes for CASSLRQGYEQYF.

CDR3 in amino acids: CASSPGPDRPNSLHF. Written as DNA, the CDR3 is TGTGCCAGCAGCCCTGGTCCGGACAGACCGAACTCCCTCCACTTT. The chain uses TRBV7-6 and TRBJ1-6; maybe TRBD1 (6 bases). V was pared by 5 bases and J by 14 bases, with 22 bases between. Germline CDR1 reads SGHVS; CDR2 reads FNYEAQ. This CDR3 region has 15 residues.

The chain has TRBV6-5 and TRBJ1-5; the D gene is possibly TRBD1 (5 bases). The CDR3 covers 14 residues. The germline CDR1 and CDR2 sequences are MNHEY and SVGAGI. Trimming cost V 5 bases and J 2 bases, with 10 bases left between them. The CDR3 reads CASSRGGGNQPQHF. CDR3 DNA sequence: TGTGCCAGCAGTCGGGGCGGGGGCAATCAGCCCCAGCATTTT.

This chain joins TRBV9 and TRBJ2-2, with 7 bases that match TRBD2. From germline, CDR1 is SGDLS and CDR2 YYNGEE. The CDR3 is 14 residues long. Germline trimming cut 4 bases from V and 6 bases from J; bases unmatched to any gene: 6. The CDR3 coding sequence is TGTGCCAGCAGCTCCCGAGCGGGACCCGGGGAGCTGTTTTTT. It encodes CASSSRAGPGELFF.

V gene TRBV27 combines with J gene TRBJ2-1, with 11 bases lining up with TRBD2. CDR3 length equals 15 residues. Germline V gives CDR1 MNHEY, CDR2 SMNVEV (reference sequence). With V trimmed by 2 bases and J by 9 bases, 6 bases remained unmatched. The CDR3: CASSLMTSGVSEQFF. The CDR3 nucleotides read TGTGCCAGCAGTTTAATGACTAGCGGGGTGTCTGAGCAGTTCTTC.

The rearrangement uses TRBV12-3 or TRBV12-4 and TRBJ2-7; 7 nucleotides match TRBD1. V was pared by 6 bases and J by 1 base, with 3 bases of the junction left unmatched. CDR3 length: 13 amino acids. The CDR3 reads CASRSGGSYEQYF. The CDR3 DNA follows: TGTGCCAGCAGGTCAGGGGGTTCCTACGAGCAGTACTTC.

This clone was detected only once. The chain uses TRBV6-2 or TRBV6-3 and TRBJ2-1; possibly TRBD2 for D (6 bases). The CDR3 consists of 13 residues. Trimming removed 6 bases from V and 9 bases from J, with 15 bases in between. Germline CDR1 and CDR2: MNHEY and SVGEGT. The CDR3 loop is CASSPGGLGEQFF. CDR3 in DNA: TGTGCCAGCAGCCCCGGGGGACTCGGTGAGCAGTTCTTC.

The chain has TRBV2 and TRBJ2-1; maybe TRBD1 (5 bases). V was cut by 6 bases and J by 0 bases, with 9 bases left in between. Germline CDR1 and CDR2: SNHLY and FYNNEI. CDR3 size: 14 residues. The CDR3 DNA follows: TGTGCCAGCAGGGCGGACAACTCCTACAATGAGCAGTTCTTC. It encodes CASRADNSYNEQFF.

V usage is TRBV5-6 and J usage is TRBJ1-5; TRBD1 might be the D (6 bases). Germline values: CDR1 SGHDT, CDR2 YYEEEE. CDR3 length equals 14 residues. Trimming cost V 3 bases and J 5 bases, with 12 bases left between them. CDR3 sequence (DNA): TGTGCCAGCAGCTACGGTGGGGGCCATCAGCCCCAGCATTTT. Translating gives CASSYGGGHQPQHF.

This chain joins TRBV24-1 and TRBJ1-4; 7 bases fit TRBD1. The CDR3 is 16 residues long. J lost 0 bases, V lost 2 bases, and 2 bases had no gene match. Germline lookup yields CDR1 KGHDR and CDR2 SFDVKD. In DNA, the CDR3 is TGTGCCACCAGTGATTCAGGGGGTGCAACTAATGAAAAACTGTTTTTT. This codes for CATSDSGGATNEKLFF.

The rearrangement links TRBV29-1 to TRBJ2-2, with D unresolved. Germline CDR1 SQVTM, CDR2 ANQGSEA. There are 12 residues in the CDR3. Trimming took 7 bases from V and 1 from J, leaving 7 bases between them. The CDR3 nucleotides read TGCAGCGCCTACTTGAACACCGGGGAGCTGTTTTTT. It yields the protein CSAYLNTGELFF.

The rearrangement joins TRBV6-5 to TRBJ1-1; 8 nucleotides agree with TRBD1. Trimming at V came to 5 bases and at J to 3 bases, leaving 8 bases not matched to a gene. This CDR3 is 15 amino acids long. The germline V gene has CDR1 MNHEY and CDR2 SVGAGI. CDR3 sequence: CASSLTGGGDTEAFF. CDR3 coding DNA: TGTGCCAGCAGTCTTACAGGGGGAGGAGACACTGAAGCTTTCTTT.

This chain connects TRBV6-6 to TRBJ2-5; TRBD1 is a possible D gene (6 bases). The V gene's germline CDR1 is MNHNY and CDR2 SVGAGI (reference sequence). Trimming pared 5 bases from V and 0 bases from J, leaving 19 bases between. This CDR3 is built from 17 residues. The CDR3 DNA is TGTGCCAGCAGTCCCATTCGAGGGGGAGCGGACCAAGAGACCCAGTACTTC. This translates into CASSPIRGGADQETQYF.

The rearrangement joins TRBV5-1 to TRBJ2-1, with no clear D. CDR3 length equals 15 residues. Germline V gives CDR1 SGHRS, CDR2 YFSETQ. Trimming pared 0 bases from V and 1 base from J, leaving 8 bases between. In DNA form, the CDR3 reads TGCGCCAGCAGCTTGGGGCATCTGTCCTACAATGAGCAGTTCTTC. This gives the protein CASSLGHLSYNEQFF.

The chain has TRBV23-1 and TRBJ1-6; 7 positions match TRBD1. TRBV23-1 is designated an ORF whose function remains uncertain. This CDR3 is built from 15 residues. V lost 0 bases, J lost 15 bases, and 11 bases stayed unmatched. As DNA, the CDR3 is TGCGCCAGCAGTCAATCTCGGGACAGCCTTCTTCACCTCCACTTT. This encodes CASSQSRDSLLHLHF.